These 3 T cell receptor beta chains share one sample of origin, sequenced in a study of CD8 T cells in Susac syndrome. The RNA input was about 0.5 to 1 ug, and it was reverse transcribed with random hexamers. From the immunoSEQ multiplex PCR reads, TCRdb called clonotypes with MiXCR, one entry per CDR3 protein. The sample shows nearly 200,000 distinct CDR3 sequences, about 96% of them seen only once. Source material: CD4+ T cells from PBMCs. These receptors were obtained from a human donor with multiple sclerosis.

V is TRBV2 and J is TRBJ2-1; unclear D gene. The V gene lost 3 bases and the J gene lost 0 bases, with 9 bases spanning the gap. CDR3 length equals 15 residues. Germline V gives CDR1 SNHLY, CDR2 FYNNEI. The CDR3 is CASSETLSSYNEQFF. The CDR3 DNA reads TGTGCCAGCAGTGAGACCCTAAGCTCCTACAATGAGCAGTTCTTC. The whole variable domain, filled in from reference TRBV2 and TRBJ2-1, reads EPEVTQTPSHQVTQMGQEVILRCVPISNHLYFYWYRQILGQKVEFLVSFYNNEISEKSEIFDDQFSVERPDGSNFTLKIRSTKLEDSAMYFCASSETLSSYNEQFFGPGTRLTVL.

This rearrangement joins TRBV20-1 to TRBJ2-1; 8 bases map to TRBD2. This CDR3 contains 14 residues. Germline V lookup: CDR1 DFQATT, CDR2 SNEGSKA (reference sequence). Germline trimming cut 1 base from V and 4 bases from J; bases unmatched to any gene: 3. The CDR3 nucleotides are TGCAGTGCTAGAGTGACTAGCGCATACAATGAGCAGTTCTTC. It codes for CSARVTSAYNEQFF.

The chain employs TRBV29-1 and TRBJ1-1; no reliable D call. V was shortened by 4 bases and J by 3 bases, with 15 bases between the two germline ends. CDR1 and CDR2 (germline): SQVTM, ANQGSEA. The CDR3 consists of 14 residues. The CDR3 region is CSVVGVSTDTEAFF. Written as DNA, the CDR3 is TGCAGCGTTGTAGGAGTTTCTACGGACACTGAAGCTTTCTTT.